Each of the 14 T cell receptor beta chains below was sequenced from the same sample in a study of T cells in Graves' hyperthyroidism and ophthalmopathy (dated by TCRdb to between 2018 and 2021). The receptor library was made with multiplex PCR. Reads for this sample came from an Illumina HiSeq 2000. Amplification of TCR beta CDR3 regions was carried out from RNA transcripts. A first-round RT-PCR of the TCR CDR3 used the HTBI primer set with the Qiagen OneStep RT-PCR kit. TCRdb cleaned the public reads at Q25 with fastp, built clones with MiXCR and kept in-frame beta chains. Each entry is one CDR3 protein sequence, shown with its most common DNA and genes. In all, the sample holds roughly 570,000 distinct CDR3 sequences, and around a sixth of those were seen once. Of the sample, about 7% falls within the top ten clones. Sequencing was done on a sample of blood. The receptors stem from a woman younger than 45 with Graves' hyperthyroidism.

As for this clonotype: A read error may account for a junction end that differs from germline. The chain has TRBV7-9 and TRBJ2-7; TRBD1 matches at 7 bases. Germline V gives CDR1 SEHNR, CDR2 FQNEAQ (reference sequence). The CDR3 has 15 amino acids. This CDR3 is CASSLVTGDPYEQYF. The CDR3 coding sequence is TGTGCCAGCAGTTTAGTCACAGGGGATCCCTACGAGCAGTACTTC.

This clonotype has a count of ten or more. The V and J genes are TRBV7-2 and TRBJ2-3; D is undetermined. The germline gives CDR1 SGHTA, CDR2 FQGNSA. Trimming removed 2 bases from V and 4 bases from J, with 10 bases in between. This CDR3 contains 14 residues. DNA for the CDR3: TGTGCCAGCAGCTTAATCTTAGTGGCAGATACGCAGTATTTT. Protein: CASSLILVADTQYF. The complete variable domain, with remaining parts taken from reference TRBV7-2 and TRBJ2-3, reads GAGVSQSPSNKVTEKGKDVELRCDPISGHTALYWYRQSLGQGLEFLIYFQGNSAPDKSGLPSDRFSAERTGGSVSTLTIQRTQQEDSAVYLCASSLILVADTQYFGPGTRLTVL.

This clonotype was counted many times. The chain combines TRBV20-1 with TRBJ1-1; weak D call: TRBD1 (6 bases). The CDR3 is made up of 12 amino acids. From germline, CDR1 is DFQATT and CDR2 SNEGSKA (reference sequence). Trimming removed 1 base at V and 5 bases at J, with 8 bases between. CDR3 DNA sequence: TGCAGTGCTAGAGGGGGGCAGACTGAAGCTTTCTTT. Its protein product is CSARGGQTEAFF.

This clonotype was picked up a small number of times. This chain links TRBV20-1 with TRBJ1-3; D not resolved. The CDR3 has 12 amino acids. The V end was cut by 5 bases, the J end by 4 bases, with 9 bases between. Looked up from germline, CDR1 is DFQATT and CDR2 is SNEGSKA (reference sequence). DNA for the CDR3: TGCAGTGCTTCCGCGGAGGGAAACACCATATATTTT. Translating gives CSASAEGNTIYF.

This clonotype was seen a few times. The chain combines TRBV27 with TRBJ2-2; D gene uncertain. The ends were cut back, 4 bases at V and 6 bases at J, with 3 bases in the middle. CDR1 and CDR2 from the germline V gene are MNHEY and SMNVEV (reference sequence). The CDR3 runs 11 residues. The CDR3 DNA is TGTGCCAGCAGTTGGGCCGGGGAGCTGTTTTTT. Its translation: CASSWAGELFF.

The chain couples TRBV5-6 to TRBJ2-3; 7 bases map to TRBD1. Germline CDR1 SGHDT, CDR2 YYEEEE. This CDR3 contains 16 residues. The trim removed 0 bases at V and 5 bases at J, leaving 9 bases unmatched. The CDR3 reads CASSLEGGFWKDTQYF. In nucleotides, the CDR3 is TGTGCCAGCAGCTTGGAAGGGGGCTTTTGGAAAGATACGCAGTATTTT.

CDR3 loop: CASSLALGGTSGNTIYF. The CDR3 coding sequence is TGTGCCAGCAGCTTAGCTCTGGGTGGGACTTCTGGAAACACCATATATTTT. The rearrangement links TRBV7-9 to TRBJ1-3, with D perhaps TRBD1 (5 bases). Germline CDR1 SEHNR, CDR2 FQNEAQ (reference sequence). V dropped 0 bases and J dropped 1 base, with 13 bases sitting between them. The CDR3 sequence is 17 residues long.

This clonotype was seen repeatedly, ten times or more. V gene TRBV3-1 combines with J gene TRBJ2-1; 10 nucleotides match TRBD2. Germline-derived CDR1 and CDR2 are LGHDT and YNNKEL (reference sequence). This CDR3 spans 15 amino acids. With V trimmed by 0 bases and J by 6 bases, 2 bases remained unmatched. CDR3 DNA sequence: TGTGCCAGCAGCCAAGACAGCGGGAGGGGCAATGAGCAGTTCTTC. Translated: CASSQDSGRGNEQFF.

V usage is TRBV7-6 and J usage is TRBJ2-2; 14 bases are shared with TRBD2. V lost 5 bases to trimming and J lost 4 bases; unmatched junction nucleotides: 6. The CDR3 is made up of 17 amino acids. Germline CDR1 reads SGHVS; CDR2 reads FNYEAQ. The CDR3 protein is CASSIGLAGGFTGELFF. The DNA for the CDR3 is TGTGCCAGCAGCATCGGACTAGCGGGAGGTTTCACCGGGGAGCTGTTTTTT.

This clonotype was observed many times. The genes are TRBV3-1 and TRBJ2-1, with D perhaps matching TRBD2 (7 bases). Per the germline V gene, CDR1 is LGHDT and CDR2 is YNNKEL (reference sequence). Deletions cut 0 bases from V and 6 bases from J, with 21 bases between. The CDR3 totals 18 residues. In DNA form, the CDR3 reads TGTGCCAGCAGCCAAGAGGGGGGTGCACAGGGACTATCCAATGAGCAGTTCTTC. It specifies CASSQEGGAQGLSNEQFF.

This clonotype was seen many times. This sequence joins TRBV6-6 and TRBJ1-1; D possibly corresponds to TRBD1 (5 bases). The germline V and J ends were trimmed by 2 bases and 4 bases, with 17 bases remaining between them. The CDR3 length is 16 residues. The germline gives CDR1 MNHNY, CDR2 SVGAGI (reference sequence). CDR3 DNA: TGTGCCAGCAGTTACGAGTGGAGACCTGGGGGCACTGAAGCTTTCTTT. Protein sequence: CASSYEWRPGGTEAFF.

This clonotype appeared many times. This chain links TRBV27 with TRBJ2-7; tentatively, D is TRBD2 (5 bases). Germline values: CDR1 MNHEY, CDR2 SMNVEV (reference sequence). The CDR3 is 13 residues long. V lost 0 bases and J lost 2, with 5 bases in between. The CDR3: CASSLSRAYEQYF. The CDR3 bases are TGTGCCAGCAGTTTATCGCGGGCCTACGAGCAGTACTTC.

J is TRBJ2-7 and V is TRBV3-1; D unclear. The length of the CDR3 is 15 residues. Trimming left V 4 bases short and J 3 bases short, with 16 bases between. Looked up from germline, CDR1 is LGHDT and CDR2 is YNNKEL (reference sequence). CDR3 sequence: CASSLVLAQYYEQYF. In DNA form, the CDR3 reads TGTGCCAGCAGCCTAGTTCTCGCGCAGTACTACGAGCAGTACTTC.

The chain combines TRBV24-1 with TRBJ2-1; TRBD1 agrees at 9 bases. The CDR3 has 16 amino acids. J gave up 8 bases and V 0 bases, and 7 bases lay outside the gene matches. Germline V gene sequence: CDR1 KGHDR, CDR2 SFDVKD. CDR3 in amino acids: CATSDLSRDRVHEQFF. The CDR3, as DNA: TGTGCCACCAGTGATTTGAGTCGGGACAGGGTACATGAGCAGTTCTTC.